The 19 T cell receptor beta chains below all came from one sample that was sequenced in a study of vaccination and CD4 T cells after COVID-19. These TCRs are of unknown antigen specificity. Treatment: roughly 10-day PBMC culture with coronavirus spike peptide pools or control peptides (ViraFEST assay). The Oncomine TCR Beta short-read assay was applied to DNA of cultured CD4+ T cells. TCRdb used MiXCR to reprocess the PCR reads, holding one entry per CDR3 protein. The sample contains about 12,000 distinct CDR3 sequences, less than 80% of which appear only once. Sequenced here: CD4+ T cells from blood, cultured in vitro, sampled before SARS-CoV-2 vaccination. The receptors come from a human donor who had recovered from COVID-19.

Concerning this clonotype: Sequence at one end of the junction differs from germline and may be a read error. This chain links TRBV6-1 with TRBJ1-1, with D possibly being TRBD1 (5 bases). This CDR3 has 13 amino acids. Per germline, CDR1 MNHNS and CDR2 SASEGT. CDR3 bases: TGTGCCAGCAGCGTAGGGACGAACACTGAACCTTTCTTT. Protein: CASSVGTNTEPFF.

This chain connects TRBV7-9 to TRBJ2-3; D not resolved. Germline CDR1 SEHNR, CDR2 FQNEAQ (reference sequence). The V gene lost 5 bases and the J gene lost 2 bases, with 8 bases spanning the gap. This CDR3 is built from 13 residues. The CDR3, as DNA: TGTGCCAGCAGCGCCCCCGCCACAGATACGCAGTATTTT. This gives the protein CASSAPATDTQYF.

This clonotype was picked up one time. CDR3 protein: CASRSGGSTNEKLFF. Written as DNA, the CDR3 is TGTGCCAGCCGGAGCGGGGGATCAACTAATGAAAAACTGTTTTTT. This sequence joins TRBV28 and TRBJ1-4; the D gene is possibly TRBD1 (5 bases). Germline assignment: CDR1 MDHEN and CDR2 SYDVKM. CDR3 size: 15 residues. Between the trimmed V and J ends, which lost 8 bases and 0 bases, there was a span of 13 bases.

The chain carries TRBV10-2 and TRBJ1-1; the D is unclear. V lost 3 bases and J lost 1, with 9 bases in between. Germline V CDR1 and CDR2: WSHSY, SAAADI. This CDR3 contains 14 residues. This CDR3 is CASSDRGGNTEAFF. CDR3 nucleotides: TGCGCCAGCAGTGATCGCGGAGGGAACACTGAAGCTTTCTTT.

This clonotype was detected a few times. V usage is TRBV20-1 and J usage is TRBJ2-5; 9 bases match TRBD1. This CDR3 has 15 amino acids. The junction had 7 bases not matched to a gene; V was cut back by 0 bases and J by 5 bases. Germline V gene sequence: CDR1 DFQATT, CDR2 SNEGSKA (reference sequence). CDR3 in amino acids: CSAREKRDRVETQYF. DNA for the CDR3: TGCAGTGCTAGAGAGAAAAGGGACAGGGTTGAGACCCAGTACTTC.

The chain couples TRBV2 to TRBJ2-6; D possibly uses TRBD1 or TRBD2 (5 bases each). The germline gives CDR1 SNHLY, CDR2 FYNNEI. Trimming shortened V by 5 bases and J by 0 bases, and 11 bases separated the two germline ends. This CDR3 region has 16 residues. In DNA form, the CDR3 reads TGTGCCAGCAGTCGGGGACGCCTCTCTGGGGCCAACGTCCTGACTTTC. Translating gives CASSRGRLSGANVLTF.

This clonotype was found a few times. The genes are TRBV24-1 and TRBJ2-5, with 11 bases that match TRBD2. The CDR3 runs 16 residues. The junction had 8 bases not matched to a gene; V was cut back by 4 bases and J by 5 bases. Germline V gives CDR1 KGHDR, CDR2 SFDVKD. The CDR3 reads CATSDAVAGGRETQYF. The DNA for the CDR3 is TGTGCCACCAGTGACGCCGTAGCGGGAGGGCGGGAGACCCAGTACTTC.

The CDR3 sequence is CASSSSDLDETQYF. CDR3 DNA sequence: TGTGCCAGCAGCTCCTCGGACCTTGACGAGACCCAGTACTTC. V usage is TRBV6-5 and J usage is TRBJ2-5; D gene uncertain. V lost 6 bases, J lost 5 bases, and 16 bases lay in between. This CDR3 contains 14 residues. Germline CDR1 and CDR2: MNHEY and SVGAGI.

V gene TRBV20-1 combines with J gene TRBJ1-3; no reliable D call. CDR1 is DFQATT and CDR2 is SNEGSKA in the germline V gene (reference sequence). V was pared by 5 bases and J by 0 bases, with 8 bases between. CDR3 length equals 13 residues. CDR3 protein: CSAPKNSGNTIYF. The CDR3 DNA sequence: TGCAGTGCTCCCAAAAACTCTGGAAACACCATATATTTT.

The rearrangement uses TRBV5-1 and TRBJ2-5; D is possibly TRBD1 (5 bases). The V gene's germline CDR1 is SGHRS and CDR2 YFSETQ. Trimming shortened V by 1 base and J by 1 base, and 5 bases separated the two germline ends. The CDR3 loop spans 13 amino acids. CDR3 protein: CASSLQGQETQYF. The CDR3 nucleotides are TGCGCCAGCAGCTTGCAGGGCCAAGAGACCCAGTACTTC.

CDR3 sequence (DNA): TGCAGTGCTCCCTTCGGGGGGGGCAGGGGGCGGGACGAGCAGTACTTC. It codes for CSAPFGGGRGRDEQYF. J is TRBJ2-7 and V is TRBV20-1; possibly TRBD1 or TRBD2 for D (8 bases each). The germline V gene has CDR1 DFQATT and CDR2 SNEGSKA (reference sequence). The germline V and J ends were trimmed by 5 bases and 5 bases, with 25 bases remaining between them. The CDR3 spans 16 residues.

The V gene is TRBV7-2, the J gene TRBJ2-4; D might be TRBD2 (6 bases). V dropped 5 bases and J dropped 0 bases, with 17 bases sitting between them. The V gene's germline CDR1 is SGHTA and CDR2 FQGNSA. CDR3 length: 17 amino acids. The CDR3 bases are TGTGCCAGCAGCCTGCGAGGAGGGGCTCTAGCCAAAAACATTCAGTACTTC. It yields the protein CASSLRGGALAKNIQYF.

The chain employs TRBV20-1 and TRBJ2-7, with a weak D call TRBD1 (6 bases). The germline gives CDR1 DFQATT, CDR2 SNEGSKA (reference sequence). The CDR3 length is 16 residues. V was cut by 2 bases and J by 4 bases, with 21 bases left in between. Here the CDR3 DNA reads TGCAGTGCTAGACCCCTAGGGGGTCCCGATCTTTACGAGCAGTACTTC. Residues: CSARPLGGPDLYEQYF.

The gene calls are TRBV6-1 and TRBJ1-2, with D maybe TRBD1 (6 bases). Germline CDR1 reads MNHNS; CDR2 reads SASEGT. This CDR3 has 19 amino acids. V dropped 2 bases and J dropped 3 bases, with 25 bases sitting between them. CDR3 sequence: CASSERPSSGGGGHYGYTF. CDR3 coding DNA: TGTGCCAGCAGTGAAAGGCCGTCGAGCGGGGGCGGAGGTCACTATGGCTACACCTTC.

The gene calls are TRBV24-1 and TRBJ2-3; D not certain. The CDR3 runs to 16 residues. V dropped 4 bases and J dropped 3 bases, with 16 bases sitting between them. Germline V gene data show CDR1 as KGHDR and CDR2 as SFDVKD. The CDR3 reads CATSDRRAGKTDTQYF. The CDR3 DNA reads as TGTGCCACCAGTGACCGCCGGGCAGGCAAGACAGATACGCAGTATTTT.

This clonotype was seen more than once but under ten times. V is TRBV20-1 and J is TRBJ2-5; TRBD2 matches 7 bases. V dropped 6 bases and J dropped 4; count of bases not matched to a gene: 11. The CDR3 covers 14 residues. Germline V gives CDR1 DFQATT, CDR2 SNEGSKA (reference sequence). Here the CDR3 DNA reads TGCAGTGCCCCCCAGCGGGATAAAGGAGAGACCCAGTACTTC. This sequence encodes CSAPQRDKGETQYF.

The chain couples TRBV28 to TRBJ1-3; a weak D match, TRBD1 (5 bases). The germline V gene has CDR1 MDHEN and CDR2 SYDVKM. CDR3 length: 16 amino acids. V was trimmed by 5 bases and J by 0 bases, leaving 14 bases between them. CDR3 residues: CASSLIRQSSGNTIYF. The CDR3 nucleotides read TGTGCCAGCAGTCTAATTAGACAGAGCTCTGGAAACACCATATATTTT.

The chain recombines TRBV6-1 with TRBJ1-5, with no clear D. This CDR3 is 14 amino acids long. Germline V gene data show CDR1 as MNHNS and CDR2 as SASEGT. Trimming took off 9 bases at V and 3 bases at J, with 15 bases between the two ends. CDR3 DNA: TGTGCCAGTACTTCATCGGGGAACAATCAGCCCCAGCATTTT. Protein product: CASTSSGNNQPQHF.

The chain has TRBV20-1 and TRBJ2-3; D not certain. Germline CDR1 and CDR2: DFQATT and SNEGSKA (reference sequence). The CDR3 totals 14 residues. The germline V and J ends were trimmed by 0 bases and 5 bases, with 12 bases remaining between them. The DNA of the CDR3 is TGCAGTGCTAGAGATCTGGTAGTGGGAGATACGCAGTATTTT. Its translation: CSARDLVVGDTQYF.